The 20 T cell receptor beta chains below all came from one sample that was sequenced in a study of blood T cell repertoires in COVID-19. Method: immunoSEQ multiplex PCR; TCRdb's copy keeps in-frame clones and lacks some. This sample has about 400,000 clones, with roughly 86% found just once. The sequencing input was PBMCs or T cells enriched from blood (not recorded which). Every receptor here comes from a woman in her thirties who had recovered from COVID-19.

As for this clone: Other DNA sequences of this sample code for an identical CDR3. The chain is built from TRBV7-3 and TRBJ2-1; the match to TRBD1 covers 7 bases. V lost 1 base, J lost 0 bases, and 0 bases stayed unmatched. Germline V gene lookup returns CDR1 SGHTA and CDR2 FQGTGA. The CDR3 runs 15 residues. The CDR3 loop reads CASSLRDSSYNEQFF. In DNA, the CDR3 is TGTGCCAGCAGCTTAAGGGACAGCTCCTACAATGAGCAGTTCTTC.

The chain carries TRBV23-1 and TRBJ2-1, with a possible D match to TRBD2 (6 bases). TRBV23-1 is recorded as an ORF, its role being uncertain. V lost 0 bases, J lost 2 bases, and 8 bases lay in between. The CDR3 contains 15 residues. The CDR3 reads CASSQSSGTYNEQFF. The CDR3 bases are TGCGCCAGCAGTCAATCTAGCGGAACCTACAATGAGCAGTTCTTC.

The chain carries TRBV18 and TRBJ1-3; no clear D. Per germline, CDR1 KGHSH and CDR2 LQKENI. The V and J ends lost 1 base and 4 bases respectively, with 23 bases between them. This CDR3 region has 19 residues. CDR3 coding DNA: TGTGCCAGCTCACCACTCCCCCCCACTAGGAGGGAGACAGGAAACACCATATATTTT. Protein sequence: CASSPLPPTRRETGNTIYF.

V is TRBV5-4 and J is TRBJ1-1, with 10 bases fitting TRBD1. Trimming at V came to 4 bases and at J to 6 bases, leaving 3 bases not matched to a gene. The CDR3 extends over 13 amino acids. Germline lookup yields CDR1 SGHNT and CDR2 YYREEE (reference sequence). The CDR3: CASSRQGAAEAFF. The CDR3 DNA follows: TGTGCCAGCAGCCGACAGGGGGCGGCTGAAGCTTTCTTT.

Regarding this clone: An end of the junction does not agree with germline; a read error may underlie this. The rearrangement links TRBV30 to TRBJ2-7; D is possibly TRBD1 (6 bases). CDR1 and CDR2 from the germline V gene are GTSNPN and SVGIG (reference sequence). The CDR3 length is 11 residues. CDR3 sequence reads: CAFSRTAKQNF. CDR3 nucleotides: TGTGCCTTCAGTAGGACAGCTAAACAAAACTTC.

The rearrangement links TRBV6-2 or TRBV6-3 to TRBJ2-7; a weak D match, TRBD1 (6 bases). The germline gives CDR1 MNHEY, CDR2 SVGEGT. The V end lost 2 bases, the J end lost 2 bases, and 16 bases lay between the germline ends. CDR3 length: 16 amino acids. The CDR3 sequence is CASSYRQGRTTYEQYF. DNA of the CDR3: TGTGCCAGCAGTTACAGGCAGGGGAGAACGACCTACGAGCAGTACTTC.

This sequence joins TRBV19 and TRBJ1-5, with D perhaps TRBD1 (6 bases). Germline V gene sequence: CDR1 LNHDA, CDR2 SQIVND (reference sequence). There are 15 residues in the CDR3. Trimming took 7 bases from V and 4 from J, leaving 17 bases between them. CDR3 region: CASKSRGRGNQPQHF. DNA of the CDR3: TGTGCCAGTAAAAGCAGGGGAAGGGGAAATCAGCCCCAGCATTTT.

The chain couples TRBV18 to TRBJ1-4; tentative D call: TRBD1 (6 bases). The CDR3 extends over 14 amino acids. CDR1 and CDR2 (germline): KGHSH, LQKENI. V was trimmed by 8 bases and J by 3 bases, leaving 13 bases between them. The CDR3 DNA follows: TGTGCCAGCACTGAACAGGGTGCTAATGAAAAACTGTTTTTT. This codes for CASTEQGANEKLFF.

This clone was counted ten times or more. The rearrangement links TRBV5-1 to TRBJ2-2, with 7 positions matching TRBD1. Germline lookup yields CDR1 SGHRS and CDR2 YFSETQ. After removal of 4 bases from V and 7 bases from J, the junction contained 4 bases not matched to a gene. The CDR3 runs 13 residues. CDR3 loop: CASSPRTGGELFF. In nucleotides, the CDR3 is TGCGCCAGCAGCCCGCGGACAGGCGGGGAGCTGTTTTTT.

The chain combines TRBV2 with TRBJ1-2; tentatively, D is TRBD1 (6 bases). The CDR3 totals 12 residues. V was trimmed by 9 bases and J by 7 bases, leaving 15 bases between them. The V gene's germline CDR1 is SNHLY and CDR2 FYNNEI. The CDR3 region is CASRQGSRGYTF. In DNA form, the CDR3 reads TGTGCCAGTCGTCAGGGGTCGCGTGGCTACACCTTC.

This clone was picked up one time. The rearrangement uses TRBV2 and TRBJ2-1, with 11 bases lining up with TRBD2. Losses at the gene ends were 6 bases for V and 1 base for J; bases not matched to a gene: 2. This CDR3 spans 15 amino acids. Germline V lookup: CDR1 SNHLY, CDR2 FYNNEI. The DNA of the CDR3 is TGTGCCAGCAGATTAGCGGGAGGGTCCTACAATGAGCAGTTCTTC. It yields the protein CASRLAGGSYNEQFF.

The chain has TRBV2 and TRBJ1-2; D not resolved. V shed 4 bases and J shed 5 bases, with 14 bases lying between them. The CDR3 covers 14 residues. CDR1 is SNHLY and CDR2 is FYNNEI in the germline V gene. CDR3: CASSGPGAPYGYTF. The CDR3 coding sequence is TGTGCCAGCAGTGGCCCGGGAGCTCCATATGGCTACACCTTC.

V gene TRBV27 combines with J gene TRBJ2-7; 11 nucleotides match TRBD2. The germline gives CDR1 MNHEY, CDR2 SMNVEV (reference sequence). V shed 0 bases, J shed 4 bases, and the junction held 2 bases outside the gene matches. The CDR3 extends over 15 amino acids. The CDR3 region is CASSLSVAGGYEQYF. The CDR3 nucleotides are TGTGCCAGCAGTTTATCCGTAGCGGGGGGGTACGAGCAGTACTTC.

The chain carries TRBV5-4 and TRBJ1-2; possible D gene TRBD1, 5 bases. This CDR3 spans 13 amino acids. V was clipped by 4 bases and J by 6 bases, with 13 bases between them. CDR1 and CDR2 (germline): SGHNT, YYREEE (reference sequence). The CDR3 DNA reads TGTGCCAGCAGCACCGTTGGGGGGGATGGCTACACCTTC. Its translation is CASSTVGGDGYTF.

In its sample, this clone was seen once. The CDR3 DNA reads as TGTGCCAGAAGCTCCTGGACTAGCGGGTACAATGAGCAGTTCTTC. It encodes CARSSWTSGYNEQFF. This chain uses TRBV5-3 with TRBJ2-1; TRBD2 aligns across 11 bases. TRBV5-3 is given ORF status, its function remaining uncertain. This CDR3 is 15 amino acids long. V trimming: 3 bases; J trimming: 4 bases; junction bases outside the gene matches: 3.

The chain recombines TRBV11-2 with TRBJ1-6, with 10 nucleotides matching TRBD1. Trimming cost V 3 bases and J 7 bases; bases outside gene matches: 6. This CDR3 spans 16 amino acids. The germline CDR1 and CDR2 sequences are SGHAT and FQNNGV. In DNA, the CDR3 is TGTGCCAGCAGCTTTAGCCGGGACAGGGGAAATTCACCCCTCCACTTT. Translated, it gives CASSFSRDRGNSPLHF.

In this sample, this clone turned up many times. This rearrangement joins TRBV6-6 to TRBJ1-5; D is unresolved. This CDR3 has 17 residues. V lost 5 bases and J 1 base, leaving 18 bases between the germline ends. Germline lookup yields CDR1 MNHNY and CDR2 SVGAGI (reference sequence). The CDR3 is CASSPGLGSASNQPQHF. The CDR3 DNA reads TGTGCCAGCAGTCCCGGCTTGGGCTCCGCGAGCAATCAGCCCCAGCATTTT.

V gene TRBV5-4 combines with J gene TRBJ1-2; 8 nucleotides agree with TRBD1. This CDR3 region has 14 residues. Germline CDR1 SGHNT, CDR2 YYREEE (reference sequence). J lost 4 bases, V lost 4 bases, and 6 bases had no gene match. The CDR3 region is CASSPGQETYGYTF. The CDR3 nucleotides are TGTGCCAGCAGCCCGGGACAGGAGACCTATGGCTACACCTTC.

J is TRBJ2-5 and V is TRBV2; D is possibly TRBD2 (6 bases). Looked up from germline, CDR1 is SNHLY and CDR2 is FYNNEI. This CDR3 has 16 amino acids. The ends were cut back, 3 bases at V and 4 bases at J, with 18 bases in the middle. In nucleotides, the CDR3 is TGTGCCAGCAGTGAGAGCCCGGGACTCAACCGAGAGACCCAGTACTTC. Its translation: CASSESPGLNRETQYF.

The CDR3: CASSNRDTPYEQYF. As DNA, the CDR3 is TGTGCCAGCAGTAACAGGGACACCCCCTACGAGCAGTACTTC. The genes are TRBV6-5 and TRBJ2-7; D is possibly TRBD1 (6 bases). V was trimmed by 5 bases and J by 2 bases, leaving 13 bases between them. The length of the CDR3 is 14 residues. CDR1 is MNHEY, CDR2 SVGAGI, per germline.